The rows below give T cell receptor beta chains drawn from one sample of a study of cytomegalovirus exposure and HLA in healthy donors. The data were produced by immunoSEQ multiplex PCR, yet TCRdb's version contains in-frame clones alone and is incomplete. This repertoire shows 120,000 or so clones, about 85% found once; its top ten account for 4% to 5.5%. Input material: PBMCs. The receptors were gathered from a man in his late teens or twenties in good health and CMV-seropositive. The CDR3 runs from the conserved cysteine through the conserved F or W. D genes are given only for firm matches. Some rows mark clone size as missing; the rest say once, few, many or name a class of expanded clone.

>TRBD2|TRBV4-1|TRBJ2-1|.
TGCGCCAGCAGCCACGGCTGGAGCGGGGGGGCCACTGAGCAGTTCTTC
CASSHGWSGGATEQFF
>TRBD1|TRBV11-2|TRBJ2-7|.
TGTGCCAGCAGCACAACCGGGACAGCCCTTCGCGAGCAGTACTTC
CASSTTGTALREQYF
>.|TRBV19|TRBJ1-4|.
TGTGCCAGTAGTATAGAAAGGGGCGAGAAACTGTTTTTT
CASSIERGEKLFF
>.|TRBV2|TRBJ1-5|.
TGTGCCAGCAGTCACGAGGGGGTTGACAATCAGCCCCAGCATTTT
CASSHEGVDNQPQHF
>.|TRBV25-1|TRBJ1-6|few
TGTGCCAGCAGTTTCGGGGTCGAGGGTTCACCCCTCCACTTT
CASSFGVEGSPLHF
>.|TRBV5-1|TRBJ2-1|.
TGCGCCAGCAGCTTTAGAGCTCTTAATGAGCAGTTCTTC
CASSFRALNEQFF
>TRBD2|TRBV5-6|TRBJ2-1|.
TGTGCCAGCAGCAGGTTCTCTAGCGGAGACTACAATGAGCAGTTCTTC
CASSRFSSGDYNEQFF
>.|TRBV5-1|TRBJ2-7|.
TGCGCCAGCAGCTTGGCCGAGGGCTTCGAGCAGTACTTC
CASSLAEGFEQYF
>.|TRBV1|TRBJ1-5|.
TGCACCAGCAGCCAAGATAAGAACAGGGGTGACAATCAGCCCCAGCATTTT
CTSSQDKNRGDNQPQHF
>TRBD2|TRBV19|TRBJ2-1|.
TGTGCCAGTAGTAACCCCGGGGGGACCGGGGGGAAGCAGTTCTTC
CASSNPGGTGGKQFF
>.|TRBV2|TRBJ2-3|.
TGTGCCAGCATGGTTGGACACCAGCACGCTACGCAGTATTTT
CASMVGHQHATQYF
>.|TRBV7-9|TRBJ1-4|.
TGTGCCAGCAGCCCTACAGGACCTAATGAAAAACTGTTTTTT
CASSPTGPNEKLFF
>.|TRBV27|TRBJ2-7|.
TGTGCCAGCAGTTTATTGGGCGCACCAGGGCAACCCGAAGAGGAGCAGTACTTC
CASSLLGAPGQPEEEQYF
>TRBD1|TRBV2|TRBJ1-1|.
TGTGCCAGCAGCCCTCTGGTGACAGGGTCTGAAGCTTTCTTT
CASSPLVTGSEAFF
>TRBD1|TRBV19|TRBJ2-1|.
TGTGCCAGTAGTATCTACGGGACAGGGTACAATGAGCAGTTCTTC
CASSIYGTGYNEQFF
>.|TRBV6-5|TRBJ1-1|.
TGTGCCAGCAGTTACTCGAGTACAGGCACTTACACTGAAGCTTTCTTT
CASSYSSTGTYTEAFF
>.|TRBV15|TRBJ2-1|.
TGTGCCACCAGCAGAACCCCCGCCTCTAGCTACAATGAGCAGTTCTTC
CATSRTPASSYNEQFF
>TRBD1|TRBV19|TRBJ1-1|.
TGTGCCAGTAGGAGCCAGGGGGTCATGAACACTGAAGCTTTCTTT
CASRSQGVMNTEAFF
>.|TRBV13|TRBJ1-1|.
TGTGCCAGCAGCCCTAATCCAGGGGACACTGAAGCTTTCTTT
CASSPNPGDTEAFF
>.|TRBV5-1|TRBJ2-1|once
TGCGCCAGCAGCTTGTATTATCTCCAGGGGAATGAGCAGTTCTTC
CASSLYYLQGNEQFF